The clone carrying this T cell receptor (beta chain) is labeled as medium-sized (0.01 to 0.1%). No antigen is known for it. Each patient came to thyroid surgery without any prior treatment (of any kind). The record originates from a study of metastatic and nonmetastatic thyroid tumors. Study background: For malignant and benign thyroid patients, tumor or nodule tissue and blood were the sources whose repertoires were compared. Study-level points and caveats: Relative to benign nodules, malignant thyroid tumors were reportedly characterized by significantly elevated TCR beta diversity in blood and tumor.

The germline CDR1 and CDR2 sequences are LNHDA and SQIVND (reference sequence). V was clipped by 2 bases and J by 7 bases, with 12 bases between them. The CDR3 is made up of 15 amino acids. In the authors' methods: Built for papillary thyroid cancer, a distant-metastasis classifier drew on CDR3 differences across clinicopathological groups. Through MiXCR, TCRdb re-clonotyped the PCR reads. The V and J calls shown here were made by TCRdb, not taken from the authors' results. The table records around 16,000 clones, 15% to 17% of them present only once. The sequenced sample was blood. J is TRBJ1-6 and V is TRBV19; D gene ambiguous. This clonotype was sampled from a female donor with papillary thyroid cancer or a benign thyroid nodule (not recorded which). Some clones in this sample may be carry-over from other donors' samples. This chain's CDR3 is CASSISPQSNSPLHF. The CDR3 bases are TGTGCCAGTAGTATATCCCCGCAGTCCAATTCACCCCTCCACTTT.